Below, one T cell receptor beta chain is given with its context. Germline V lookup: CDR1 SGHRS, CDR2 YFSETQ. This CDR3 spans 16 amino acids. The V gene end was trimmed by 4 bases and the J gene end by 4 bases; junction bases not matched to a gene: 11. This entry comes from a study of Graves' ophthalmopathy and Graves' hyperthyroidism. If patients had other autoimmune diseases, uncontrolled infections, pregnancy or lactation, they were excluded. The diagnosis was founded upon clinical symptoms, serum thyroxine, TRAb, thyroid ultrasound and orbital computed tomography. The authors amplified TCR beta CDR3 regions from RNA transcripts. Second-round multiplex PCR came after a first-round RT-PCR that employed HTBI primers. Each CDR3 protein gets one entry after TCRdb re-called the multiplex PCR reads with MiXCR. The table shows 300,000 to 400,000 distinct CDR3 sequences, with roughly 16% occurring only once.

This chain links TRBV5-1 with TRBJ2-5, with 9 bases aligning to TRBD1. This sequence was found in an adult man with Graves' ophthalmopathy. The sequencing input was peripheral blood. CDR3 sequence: CASSPRGQGTGETQYF. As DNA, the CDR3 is TGCGCCAGCAGCCCCCGGGGACAGGGAACAGGAGAGACCCAGTACTTC.